A single count supports the clone carrying this T cell receptor (beta chain). The antigen is undetermined. The junction had 5 bases not matched to a gene; V was cut back by 6 bases and J by 10 bases. This CDR3 has 12 residues. MiXCR, applied by TCRdb to the reads, yields one record per CDR3 protein. The sample consists of tens of thousands of distinct CDR3 sequences, around 18% of them appearing once. This sample is part of a study of T cell repertoires in cytomegalovirus infection. Background on the study: The study used recently identified HLA-C-restricted and well-studied HLA-B-restricted CMV epitopes. In public TCR beta signatures, there were indications of both CMV infection and matching HLA type. Study observations and caveats: The ex vivo response showed dominance by HLA-C-restricted CMV-specific TCR beta clonotypes. Cumulated frequencies of public TCR beta families served to identify carriers of CMV plus the relevant HLA.

The sequence was obtained from a human donor in good health (CMV status not recorded). Some clones in this sample may be carry-over from other donors' samples. The genes are TRBV12-3 or TRBV12-4 and TRBJ2-1; 8 positions agree with TRBD2. This specimen consisted of CD8+ T cells from cultured PBMCs, obtained from culture after CMV antigen stimulation. CDR3 in amino acids: CASSATSGEQFF. The CDR3 DNA reads TGTGCCAGCAGCGCAACTAGCGGAGAGCAGTTCTTC.